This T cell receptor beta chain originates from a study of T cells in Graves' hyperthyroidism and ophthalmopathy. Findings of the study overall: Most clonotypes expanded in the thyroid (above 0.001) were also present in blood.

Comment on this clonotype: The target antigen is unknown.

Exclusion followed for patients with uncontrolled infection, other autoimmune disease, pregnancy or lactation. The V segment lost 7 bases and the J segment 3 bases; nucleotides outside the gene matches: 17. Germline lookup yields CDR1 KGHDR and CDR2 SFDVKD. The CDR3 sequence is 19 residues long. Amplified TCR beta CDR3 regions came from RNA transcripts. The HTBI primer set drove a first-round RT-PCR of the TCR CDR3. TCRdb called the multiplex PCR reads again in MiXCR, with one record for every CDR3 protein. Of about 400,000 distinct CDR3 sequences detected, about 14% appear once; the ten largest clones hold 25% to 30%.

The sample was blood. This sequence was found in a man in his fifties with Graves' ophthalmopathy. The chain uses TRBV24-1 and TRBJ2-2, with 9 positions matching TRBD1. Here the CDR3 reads CATRLGQGLFERYTGELFF. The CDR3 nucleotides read TGTGCCACCAGGCTCGGACAGGGGTTATTTGAAAGATACACCGGGGAGCTGTTTTTT.